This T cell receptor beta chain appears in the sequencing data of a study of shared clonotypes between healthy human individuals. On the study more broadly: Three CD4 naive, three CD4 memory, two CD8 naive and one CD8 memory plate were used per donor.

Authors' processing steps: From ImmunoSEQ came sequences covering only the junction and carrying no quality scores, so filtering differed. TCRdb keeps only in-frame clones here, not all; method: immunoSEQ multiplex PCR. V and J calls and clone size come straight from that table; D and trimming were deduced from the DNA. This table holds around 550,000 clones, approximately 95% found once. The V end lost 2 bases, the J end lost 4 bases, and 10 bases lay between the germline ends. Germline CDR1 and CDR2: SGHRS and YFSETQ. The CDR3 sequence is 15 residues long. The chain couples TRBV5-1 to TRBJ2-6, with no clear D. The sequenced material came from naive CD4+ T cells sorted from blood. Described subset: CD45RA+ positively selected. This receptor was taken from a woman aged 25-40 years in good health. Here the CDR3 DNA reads TGCGCCAGCAGCTTTTATGGGTCCGGGGCCAACGTCCTGACTTTC. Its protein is CASSFYGSGANVLTF.